This TCR beta chain is from a study of T cell responses to AZD1222 COVID-19 vaccine. General study points: At baseline, just a handful of AZD1222 recipients tested seropositive.

Some clones are missing from TCRdb's copy, which holds only in-frame ones; the method was immunoSEQ multiplex PCR. This sample has more than 150,000 clones, with roughly 93% found just once. Worth noting for this clone: Antigen: not known.

Losses at the gene ends were 1 base for V and 5 bases for J; bases not matched to a gene: 8. Germline CDR1 reads SGHTA; CDR2 reads FQGTGA. The CDR3 sequence is 16 residues long. This TCR was sampled from an adult in good health. The gene calls are TRBV7-3 and TRBJ2-5; 9 bases fit TRBD2. This sample comprised peripheral blood, obtained on day 0 of AZD1222 vaccination. This CDR3 is CASSLRSSGRTETQYF. CDR3 nucleotides: TGTGCCAGCAGCTTAAGGTCCAGCGGGAGGACGGAGACCCAGTACTTC.